This T cell receptor beta chain stems from a study of blood T cell repertoires in COVID-19. Study background: Both acute and convalescent COVID-19 samples were obtained from the United States, Italy and Spain.

Repertoires were generated with immunoSEQ multiplex PCR, while TCRdb's copy carries only in-frame clones and drops some. Here the sample spans approximately 32,000 clones, just over 85% being singletons. The V gene lost 0 bases and the J gene lost 8 bases, with 20 bases spanning the gap. The CDR3 length is 17 residues. The germline gives CDR1 ENHRY, CDR2 SYGVKD. The V call is TRBV10-3, the J call TRBJ2-1; D perhaps matches TRBD2 (6 bases). This sequence was found in a human donor in a cohort sampled during active COVID-19. Source material: peripheral blood. This CDR3 is CAISESQPGLGPHEQFF. The DNA of the CDR3 is TGTGCCATCAGTGAGTCCCAACCGGGACTTGGACCCCATGAGCAGTTCTTC.